The next 8 T cell receptor beta chains were all read from a single sample in a study of Ad26.COV2.S vaccination and SARS-CoV-2 variants. Noted treatment: 19 received Ad26.COV2.S at low or high dose, single or two shots; about 5 received placebo; per-sample allocation not given. Specimens were obtained on day 63 following the first vaccine or placebo injection. Assay used: immunoSEQ multiplex PCR; TCRdb lists only in-frame clones, some missing. The table has around 320,000 clones, approximately 80% seen once; the top ten hold 2.1%. Specimen: peripheral blood, collected in a trial of Ad26.COV2.S vaccine versus placebo. Receptor source: a person aged 18-65 years who received the Ad26.COV2.S COVID-19 vaccine or a placebo.

V gene TRBV9 combines with J gene TRBJ2-1; D may be TRBD2 (6 bases). The germline gives CDR1 SGDLS, CDR2 YYNGEE. The V end was cut by 1 base, the J end by 0 bases, with 11 bases between. The CDR3 runs to 16 residues. The CDR3 sequence is CASSVMAGSSYNEQFF. In DNA, the CDR3 is TGTGCCAGCAGCGTAATGGCGGGGTCCTCCTACAATGAGCAGTTCTTC.

This clone came up once. The chain links TRBV6-5 to TRBJ2-3, with D uncertain. Between the trimmed V and J ends, which lost 2 bases and 0 bases, there was a span of 9 bases. This CDR3 contains 15 residues. CDR1 and CDR2 from the germline V gene are MNHEY and SVGAGI. The CDR3 protein is CASSYGPDSTDTQYF. The CDR3, as DNA: TGTGCCAGCAGTTACGGGCCAGACAGCACAGATACGCAGTATTTT.

This chain uses TRBV3-1 (or the pseudogene TRBV3-2) with TRBJ1-5, with unresolved D. This CDR3 is built from 14 residues. V gave up 3 bases and J gave up 3 bases, with 9 bases separating them. CDR1 and CDR2 (germline): LGHDT, YNNKEL (reference sequence). In nucleotides, the CDR3 is TGTGCCAGCAGCCAGAGGACCTCCAATCAGCCCCAGCATTTT. This translates into CASSQRTSNQPQHF.

The gene calls are TRBV5-4 and TRBJ2-2; possibly TRBD1 for D (5 bases). Trimming shortened V by 1 base and J by 1 base, and 11 bases separated the two germline ends. This CDR3 is built from 16 residues. The germline CDR1 and CDR2 sequences are SGHNT and YYREEE (reference sequence). The CDR3 region is CASSLRGRRNTGELFF. CDR3 coding DNA: TGTGCCAGCAGCTTGAGGGGCAGGAGGAACACCGGGGAGCTGTTTTTT.

The V call is TRBV5-1, the J call TRBJ2-7, with 7 bases matching TRBD1. CDR3 length equals 15 residues. CDR1 and CDR2 (germline): SGHRS, YFSETQ. The V segment lost 4 bases and the J segment 2 bases; nucleotides outside the gene matches: 9. The DNA of the CDR3 is TGCGCCAGCAGCACAGGGACAGAGGGGACCTACGAGCAGTACTTC. It encodes CASSTGTEGTYEQYF.

The rearrangement links TRBV6-5 to TRBJ1-4; weak D call: TRBD1 (5 bases). The CDR3 length is 14 residues. CDR1 is MNHEY, CDR2 SVGAGI, per germline. V shed 2 bases and J shed 12 bases, with 16 bases lying between them. Written as DNA, the CDR3 is TGTGCCAGCAGTTACGGGCAGGGCCTCAGGGAACTGTTTTTT. Protein product: CASSYGQGLRELFF.

The chain has TRBV29-1 and TRBJ2-2; possibly TRBD1 for D (6 bases). There are 17 residues in the CDR3. CDR1 is SQVTM, CDR2 ANQGSEA, per germline. V was cut by 4 bases and J by 1 base, with 19 bases left in between. CDR3 residues: CSVVQGGIGMNTGELFF. The CDR3 bases are TGCAGCGTTGTTCAAGGGGGAATAGGAATGAACACCGGGGAGCTGTTTTTT.

This clone appeared a few times. V is TRBV6-6 and J is TRBJ1-6; possible D gene TRBD1, 5 bases. CDR3 length: 14 amino acids. Germline V lookup: CDR1 MNHNY, CDR2 SVGAGI (reference sequence). The V and J ends lost 2 bases and 7 bases respectively, with 9 bases between them. In DNA form, the CDR3 reads TGTGCCAGCAGTTACGACAGCAGGAATTCACCCCTCCACTTT. Its protein product is CASSYDSRNSPLHF.